Following are 32 T cell receptor beta chains from one sample sequenced in a study of graft-versus-host responses after intestinal transplantation. The protocol was immunoSEQ multiplex PCR, while the TCRdb copy is restricted to in-frame clones and leaves out a portion. The sample lists about 90,000 clones, 80% to 95% occurring once. These receptors' antigens are unknown. The sample in question was unstimulated CD4+ T cells sorted from spleen or lymph node cells, obtained before intestinal transplant. These receptors were obtained from a human donor who received an intestinal transplant.

CDR3 amino acids: CASSPPGGRTGGLTEAFF. The DNA for the CDR3 is TGTGCCAGCTCACCTCCTGGGGGCCGCACAGGGGGCCTCACTGAAGCTTTCTTT. The rearrangement joins TRBV18 to TRBJ1-1; 9 bases fit TRBD1. This CDR3 has 18 amino acids. V gave up 3 bases and J gave up 4 bases; unmatched junction bases: 15. CDR1 KGHSH and CDR2 LQKENI come from the germline V gene.

This clone showed up just once. Other DNA sequences in this specimen translate into the identical CDR3. The rearrangement joins TRBV27 to TRBJ1-1; 8 bases are a match to TRBD1. V was pared by 4 bases and J by 5 bases, with 3 bases of the junction left unmatched. This CDR3 has 13 amino acids. In germline, CDR1 is MNHEY, CDR2 SMNVEV (reference sequence). The CDR3 loop is CASSSDRGTEAFF. The CDR3 DNA reads TGTGCCAGCAGTTCCGACAGGGGAACTGAAGCTTTCTTT.

This clone was picked up one time. This chain links TRBV5-4 with TRBJ2-1; 7 bases line up with TRBD2. The CDR3 is 13 residues long. V lost 4 bases to trimming and J lost 8 bases; unmatched junction nucleotides: 6. In germline, CDR1 is SGHNT, CDR2 YYREEE (reference sequence). The CDR3: CASSQSSGDEQFF. As DNA, the CDR3 is TGTGCCAGCAGCCAATCTAGCGGAGATGAGCAGTTCTTC.

The genes are TRBV6-1 and TRBJ1-6, with 10 bases aligning to TRBD1. Looked up from germline, CDR1 is MNHNS and CDR2 is SASEGT. V lost 6 bases and J lost 9; bases outside the gene matches: 8. This CDR3 comprises 15 residues. The CDR3 protein is CASRDPGTGASPLHF. The CDR3 DNA reads TGTGCCAGCAGAGATCCCGGGACAGGGGCTTCACCCCTCCACTTT.

This chain joins TRBV27 and TRBJ1-5; D gene ambiguous. V was clipped by 6 bases and J by 0 bases, with 12 bases between them. Germline values: CDR1 MNHEY, CDR2 SMNVEV (reference sequence). The CDR3 covers 15 residues. This CDR3 is CASSSGEYSNQPQHF. CDR3 DNA sequence: TGTGCCAGCAGCTCCGGGGAATATAGCAATCAGCCCCAGCATTTT.

The V call is TRBV7-9, the J call TRBJ2-1; TRBD1 or TRBD2 may be the D gene (6 bases each). The CDR3 contains 15 residues. V dropped 1 base and J dropped 8 bases, with 15 bases sitting between them. Germline values: CDR1 SEHNR, CDR2 FQNEAQ (reference sequence). CDR3: CASSLVPGARDEQFF. DNA for the CDR3: TGTGCCAGCAGCTTAGTTCCGGGGGCGCGGGATGAGCAGTTCTTC.

The genes are TRBV5-4 and TRBJ1-2; D may be TRBD1 (5 bases). Germline CDR1 is SGHNT and CDR2 is YYREEE (reference sequence). V lost 0 bases and J lost 0, with 9 bases in between. This CDR3 contains 15 residues. The CDR3 DNA sequence: TGTGCCAGCAGCTTGGCAGGGAACCCTAACTATGGCTACACCTTC. Residues: CASSLAGNPNYGYTF.

This clone was seen a few times. The J gene is TRBJ1-2, the V gene TRBV6-5; no firm D call. CDR3 length equals 15 residues. V lost 0 bases to trimming and J lost 6 bases, with 14 bases between them. Germline CDR1 reads MNHEY; CDR2 reads SVGAGI. In DNA form, the CDR3 reads TGTGCCAGCAGTTACTCGGGCAGGAGAGTCCATGGCTACACCTTC. Protein product: CASSYSGRRVHGYTF.

The chain is built from TRBV7-2 and TRBJ2-7, with D possibly matching TRBD2 (5 bases). Trimming left V 4 bases short and J 3 bases short, with 10 bases between. The germline CDR1 and CDR2 sequences are SGHTA and FQGNSA. CDR3 length: 13 amino acids. CDR3 protein: CASSSGVGYEQYF. In DNA, the CDR3 is TGTGCCAGCAGCTCCGGGGTGGGCTACGAGCAGTACTTC.

The chain has TRBV5-4 and TRBJ2-5; D assignment may be TRBD1 or TRBD2 (5 bases each). Germline CDR1 and CDR2: SGHNT and YYREEE (reference sequence). With 5 bases removed from V and 0 bases from J, the gap between germline ends came to 14 bases. There are 15 residues in the CDR3. The CDR3 protein is CASRKSRDHQETQYF. The CDR3 bases are TGTGCCAGCAGAAAAAGCCGGGACCACCAAGAGACCCAGTACTTC.

A few counts support this clone. The J gene is TRBJ2-7, the V gene TRBV15, with D tentatively TRBD2 (7 bases). CDR1 and CDR2 from the germline V gene are LNHNV and YYDKDF (reference sequence). V was cut by 2 bases and J by 5 bases, with 16 bases left in between. The length of the CDR3 is 15 residues. The CDR3: CATSRRGGGPNEQYF. The CDR3 coding sequence is TGTGCCACCAGCAGAAGGGGGGGAGGGCCCAACGAGCAGTACTTC.

The chain employs TRBV7-2 and TRBJ2-3, with D possibly TRBD2 on 6 matching bases. Trimming pared 2 bases from V and 3 bases from J, leaving 12 bases between. CDR3 length equals 15 residues. Germline values: CDR1 SGHTA, CDR2 FQGNSA. In DNA, the CDR3 is TGTGCCAGCAGCTTACTCGGGAGTGTAACAGATACGCAGTATTTT. This translates into CASSLLGSVTDTQYF.

The chain links TRBV4-2 to TRBJ1-5; D is undetermined. The CDR3 is 14 amino acids. Between the trimmed V and J ends, which lost 0 bases and 7 bases, there was a span of 10 bases. Germline V gene sequence: CDR1 LGHNA, CDR2 YNFKEQ. The CDR3 region has the DNA TGTGCCAGCAGCCAAGATGGGGTGGACCAGCCCCAGCATTTT. It translates to CASSQDGVDQPQHF.

The J gene is TRBJ2-7, the V gene TRBV6-6; D is unresolved. The CDR3 length is 16 residues. The V and J ends lost 6 bases and 5 bases respectively, with 23 bases between them. CDR1 is MNHNY and CDR2 is SVGAGI in the germline V gene (reference sequence). CDR3 sequence (DNA): TGTGCCAGCAGGCCCGCCGCGTTGGTCCCAGGAGACGAGCAGTACTTC. It specifies CASRPAALVPGDEQYF.

This chain connects TRBV5-1 to TRBJ2-2; the match to TRBD2 covers 9 bases. CDR3 length: 18 residues. The ends lost 2 bases at V and 4 bases at J; junction bases unmatched: 12. Germline CDR1 SGHRS, CDR2 YFSETQ. For the CDR3, the DNA is TGCGCCAGCAGCTTTGGGCTAGCGGGATTAAAAGTCACCGGGGAGCTGTTTTTT. Amino acid sequence: CASSFGLAGLKVTGELFF.

This clone was seen just once. The chain recombines TRBV10-3 with TRBJ2-1, with 8 bases identical to TRBD1. This CDR3 spans 16 amino acids. The V gene's germline CDR1 is ENHRY and CDR2 SYGVKD. V dropped 2 bases and J dropped 5; count of bases not matched to a gene: 8. CDR3 region: CAISEPDRVVHNEQFF. The CDR3 nucleotides read TGTGCCATCAGTGAGCCGGACAGGGTGGTTCACAATGAGCAGTTCTTC.

This clone was observed a single time. The rearrangement joins TRBV28 to TRBJ2-7; 11 bases line up with TRBD1. CDR3 length equals 15 residues. Germline trimming cut 5 bases from V and 4 bases from J; bases unmatched to any gene: 7. Per germline, CDR1 MDHEN and CDR2 SYDVKM. DNA for the CDR3: TGTGCCAGCAGTCCTACCGGGACAGGGGGGTACGAGCAGTACTTC. Its protein is CASSPTGTGGYEQYF.

V is TRBV15 and J is TRBJ1-1, with a tentative D call TRBD1 (5 bases). V was shortened by 0 bases and J by 10 bases, with 15 bases between the two germline ends. Germline loops: CDR1 LNHNV, CDR2 YYDKDF (reference sequence). This CDR3 is built from 14 residues. For the CDR3, the DNA is TGTGCCACCAGCAGAGATCGGGACGTCGGGGGAGCTTTCTTT. The encoded protein is CATSRDRDVGGAFF. Full variable domain (outside the CDR3, taken from reference TRBV15 and TRBJ1-1): DAMVIQNPRYQVTQFGKPVTLSCSQTLNHNVMYWYQQKSSQAPKLLFHYYDKDFNNEADTPDNFQSRRPNTSFCFLDIRSPGLGDTAMYLCATSRDRDVGGAFFGQGTRLTVV.

The chain carries TRBV27 and TRBJ2-1; TRBD2 might be the D (6 bases). V lost 6 bases and J 5 bases, leaving 17 bases between the germline ends. The CDR3 length is 15 residues. CDR1 is MNHEY, CDR2 SMNVEV, per germline (reference sequence). The DNA of the CDR3 is TGTGCCAGCAGCCGCACGGGAGCTCCCCACAATGAGCAGTTCTTC. Translation: CASSRTGAPHNEQFF.

CDR3 coding DNA: TGTGCCAGCAGCTTAGGGCAGACGTTCTCTGGAAACACCATATATTTT. Encoded protein: CASSLGQTFSGNTIYF. The chain is built from TRBV7-2 and TRBJ1-3; D gene unclear. Germline V CDR1 and CDR2: SGHTA, FQGNSA. Trimming stripped 1 base from V and 0 bases from J, with 10 bases between. The length of the CDR3 is 16 residues.

This chain uses TRBV19 with TRBJ2-1; D is possibly TRBD1 (8 bases). V was shortened by 6 bases and J by 9 bases, with 21 bases between the two germline ends. Germline lookup yields CDR1 LNHDA and CDR2 SQIVND (reference sequence). The CDR3 is 15 residues long. The DNA for the CDR3 is TGTGCCAGTAGCGCAGGGGGCGGGAGCCTTGGTGAGCAGTTCTTC. Its translation is CASSAGGGSLGEQFF.

The chain recombines TRBV18 with TRBJ2-7; no definite D call. This CDR3 comprises 15 residues. Trimming removed 3 bases at V and 1 base at J, with 13 bases between. Per germline, CDR1 KGHSH and CDR2 LQKENI. In DNA form, the CDR3 reads TGTGCCAGCTCACCCCGTCGGGTAGGGTCCTACGAGCAGTACTTC. Its protein is CASSPRRVGSYEQYF.

This rearrangement joins TRBV4-1 to TRBJ2-5, with 8 nucleotides matching TRBD1. The DNA end favors TRBJ2-7, so the J call may be wrong. The CDR3 contains 16 residues. Germline CDR1 MGHRA, CDR2 YSYEKL. The CDR3 loop is CASSQVGLGQGYEQYF. CDR3 in DNA: TGCGCCAGCAGCCAGGTTGGGCTAGGACAGGGTTACGAGCAGTACTTC.

The chain couples TRBV30 to TRBJ1-1, with D maybe TRBD1 (6 bases). The CDR3 sequence is 16 residues long. Germline V gene sequence: CDR1 GTSNPN, CDR2 SVGIG (reference sequence). Deletions cut 0 bases from V and 2 bases from J, with 16 bases between. CDR3 DNA sequence: TGTGCCTGGAGTGTAAGGTCAACAGGGTCAAACACTGAAGCTTTCTTT. Translating it yields CAWSVRSTGSNTEAFF.

The chain has TRBV28 and TRBJ2-1, with D hard to call. V lost 6 bases and J 4 bases, leaving 10 bases between the germline ends. The CDR3 spans 13 residues. Germline V CDR1 and CDR2: MDHEN, SYDVKM. DNA of the CDR3: TGTGCCAGCAGAACGGATAGGTACAATGAGCAGTTCTTC. As protein: CASRTDRYNEQFF.

CDR3 sequence (DNA): TGTGCCAGCAGTGATGCCTCCAGGTTCGGAGAGACCCAGTACTTC. Translating gives CASSDASRFGETQYF. The chain recombines TRBV25-1 with TRBJ2-5; D remains unclear. The CDR3 runs 15 residues. Trimming stripped 3 bases from V and 4 bases from J, with 15 bases between. The germline V gene encodes CDR1 MGHDK and CDR2 SYGVNS.

V usage is TRBV11-2 and J usage is TRBJ2-7; 7 nucleotides align to TRBD1. Trimming removed 3 bases from V and 0 bases from J; junction bases left unmatched: 5. CDR1 and CDR2 (germline): SGHAT, FQNNGV. The CDR3 runs to 15 residues. The CDR3 DNA reads TGTGCCAGCAGCTTCGGGACAGCGAGCTCCTACGAGCAGTACTTC. This gives the protein CASSFGTASSYEQYF.

The chain uses TRBV5-1 and TRBJ1-1, with D unresolved. Germline V CDR1 and CDR2: SGHRS, YFSETQ. Trimming removed 3 bases at V and 1 base at J, with 19 bases between. The CDR3 spans 17 residues. CDR3 DNA: TGCGCCAGCAGCTCTAGTACCGCTTTTCCAACGAACACTGAAGCTTTCTTT. Its protein product is CASSSSTAFPTNTEAFF.

The CDR3 protein is CASSQEWPPGLAGNEQFF. CDR3 bases: TGCGCCAGCAGCCAAGAGTGGCCCCCGGGACTAGCGGGCAATGAGCAGTTCTTC. This chain links TRBV4-1 with TRBJ2-1, with 12 bases lining up with TRBD2. Germline V lookup: CDR1 MGHRA, CDR2 YSYEKL. The CDR3 is 18 amino acids. J was trimmed by 6 bases and V by 0 bases; bases with no gene match: 9.

The rearrangement links TRBV6-5 to TRBJ2-5, with D uncertain. This CDR3 region has 13 residues. V shed 8 bases and J shed 5 bases, with 15 bases lying between them. Germline V lookup: CDR1 MNHEY, CDR2 SVGAGI. CDR3 protein: CASGKTWRETQYF. In DNA, the CDR3 is TGTGCCAGCGGGAAGACTTGGCGGGAGACCCAGTACTTC.

In this sample, this clone turned up once. The chain has TRBV6-1 and TRBJ1-2, with 8 bases lining up with TRBD1. Per germline, CDR1 MNHNS and CDR2 SASEGT. The CDR3 is 12 amino acids. After removal of 7 bases from V and 8 bases from J, the junction contained 6 bases not matched to a gene. The CDR3 bases are TGTGCCAGCATGAGACAGGGGTGGGGCTACACCTTC. Encoded protein: CASMRQGWGYTF.

The genes are TRBV28 and TRBJ1-2, with D unresolved. Trimming shortened V by 2 bases and J by 3 bases, and 7 bases separated the two germline ends. CDR3 length: 13 amino acids. Germline V gene data show CDR1 as MDHEN and CDR2 as SYDVKM. The chain's CDR3 is CASSLKRDYGYTF. The CDR3 DNA reads TGTGCCAGCAGTTTAAAGAGAGACTATGGCTACACCTTC.